This T cell receptor beta chain was found in a study of blood T cell repertoires in COVID-19 (dated by TCRdb to the early 2020s). General notes on the study: Samples covering the acute and convalescent phases of COVID-19 were provided by collaborators in the United States, Italy and Spain. The prospective study material was composed of cDNA or gDNA derived from T cells, B-cell-depleted T cells, or PBMCs. The dataset comprised deeply sampled blood TCRbeta repertoires from subjects exposed to, actively infected with, or recovered from COVID-19. The repertoires were released in a freely available public database intended as a resource for research on the immune response to SARS-CoV-2. The samples were drawn from the first 160 participants of the ongoing ImmuneRACE study and from some 1,300 subjects provided by 6 global collaborators. Nearly every sample came with metadata listing a de-identified subject ID, COVID-19 status, age in years and sex. Where available, HLA class I and class II types were taken from metadata supplied by the sample provider and were not determined by assay-based typing. Findings and caveats that apply to the study as a whole: The amount of clinical and demographic metadata varied by source and participant and was provided uncurated.

From the germline V gene, CDR1 is SGHTA and CDR2 is FQGNSA. The CDR3 numbers 15 residues from cysteine through phenylalanine. CDR3 DNA only is kept here, 45 bases in frame from base 1. V is cut back by 2 bases and J by 3 bases, with 4 bases in the junction unmatched. To note about this clone: Which antigen it targets is not known. Base qualities are not at hand, and no much larger clone is one base apart.

Collaborating institutions collected whole blood in K2EDTA tubes following their own protocols. For TCRbeta analysis, collaborator samples were shipped as frozen whole blood, as isolated PBMCs, or as DNA extracted from either sample type. TCRbeta CDR3 regions were amplified from genomic DNA using the immunoSEQ Assay, a bias-controlled multiplex PCR. In the paper's pipeline: The number of nucleated cells in each sample was estimated from the amplification of reference gene primers within the assay. Sequence reads were collapsed and filtered to measure the absolute abundance of every unique TCRbeta CDR3 rearrangement. For each sample, productive Simpson clonality was calculated as the square root of Simpson's diversity index across productive rearrangements. TCRdb retrieved this table from immuneACCESS and kept in-frame rearrangements only. Not all clones are present; in checked studies, unresolved V genes account for under half, and no reason is known for the remainder. V, J and clone size are those of that table, while D and trimming were read from the DNA. The sample contains approximately 230,000 clones, 87% of them found a single time. The ten largest clones take up under 4% of the sample.

In this chain, TRBV7-2 is recombined with TRBJ1-2; the central 9 bases match TRBD1. Sequenced sample: peripheral blood. The source is a man aged 18 to 29 with active or convalescent COVID-19. In nucleotides, the sequence is TGTGCCAGCAGCTTAACGGGACAGGGAGACTATGGCTACACCTTC. It codes for CASSLTGQGDYGYTF.